These T cell receptor beta chains were read from a single sample in a study of blood T cell repertoires in COVID-19. The protocol was immunoSEQ multiplex PCR, while the TCRdb copy is restricted to in-frame clones and leaves out a portion. This sample has fewer than 350,000 clones, with more than 75% found just once. Specimen: peripheral blood. The receptor source for this set is a woman aged 25-40 years who had recovered from COVID-19. The CDR3 runs from the conserved cysteine through the conserved F or W. D genes are given only for firm matches. Some rows have no size entry. The others give once, few or many, or a class for an expanded clone.

J gene	V gene	D gene	clone size	CDR3 protein	CDR3 DNA
TRBJ2-3	TRBV11-2	-	-	CASSLIRAGTDTQYF	TGTGCCAGCAGCTTAATCAGGGCCGGCACAGATACGCAGTATTTT
TRBJ2-1	TRBV18	TRBD2	-	CASSLSGTRYNEQFF	TGTGCCAGCTCACTATCCGGGACTAGATACAATGAGCAGTTCTTC
TRBJ1-1	TRBV4-2	-	-	CASSQEGKGRDTEAFF	TGTGCCAGCAGCCAAGAAGGGAAGGGGAGGGACACTGAAGCTTTCTTT
TRBJ2-3	TRBV18	TRBD1	-	CASSPPGQVGDTQYF	TGTGCCAGCTCACCACCGGGACAGGTGGGAGATACGCAGTATTTT
TRBJ2-1	TRBV6-1	-	-	CASSEGPGDEQFF	TGTGCCAGCAGTGAAGGCCCGGGGGATGAGCAGTTCTTC
TRBJ1-4	TRBV2	-	-	CASIERGFEKLFF	TGTGCCAGCATCGAAAGGGGGTTTGAAAAACTGTTTTTT
TRBJ1-3	TRBV6-5	-	few	CASSRGDDGNTIYF	TGTGCCAGCAGTCGGGGGGACGACGGAAACACCATATATTTT
TRBJ1-1	TRBV7-9	-	-	CASFKDSPGEAFF	TGTGCCAGCTTCAAAGACAGCCCTGGGGAAGCTTTCTTT
TRBJ1-4	TRBV5-8	TRBD1	-	CASSLGQVLVEKLFF	TGTGCCAGCAGCCTCGGACAGGTTTTGGTTGAAAAACTGTTTTTT
TRBJ2-1	TRBV5-8	-	-	CASSWSGDPLNEQFF	TGTGCCAGCAGCTGGTCAGGGGATCCCTTGAACGAGCAGTTCTTC
TRBJ1-3	TRBV5-6	-	-	CASSLARAFPENTIYF	TGTGCCAGCAGCTTGGCCAGGGCTTTTCCAGAAAACACCATATATTTT
TRBJ2-7	TRBV12-3/TRBV12-4	-	-	CASSGQSYEQYF	TGTGCCAGCAGTGGACAGTCCTACGAGCAGTACTTC
TRBJ2-3	TRBV7-9	-	-	CASSWWSQGTDTQYF	TGTGCCAGCAGCTGGTGGAGTCAGGGAACAGATACGCAGTATTTT
TRBJ1-1	TRBV6-4	-	-	CARGAGNTEAFF	TGTGCCAGGGGGGCGGGGAACACTGAAGCTTTCTTT